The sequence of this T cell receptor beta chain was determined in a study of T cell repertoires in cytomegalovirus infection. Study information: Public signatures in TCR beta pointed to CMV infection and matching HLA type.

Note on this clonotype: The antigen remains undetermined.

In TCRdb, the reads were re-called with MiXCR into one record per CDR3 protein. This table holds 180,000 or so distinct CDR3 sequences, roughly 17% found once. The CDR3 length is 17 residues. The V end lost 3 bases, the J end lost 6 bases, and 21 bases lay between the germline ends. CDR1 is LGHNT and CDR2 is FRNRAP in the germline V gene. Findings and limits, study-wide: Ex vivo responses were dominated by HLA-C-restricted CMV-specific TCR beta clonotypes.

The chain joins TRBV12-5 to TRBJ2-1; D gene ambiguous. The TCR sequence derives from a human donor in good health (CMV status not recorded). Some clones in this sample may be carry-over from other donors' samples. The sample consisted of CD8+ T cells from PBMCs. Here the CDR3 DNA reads TGTGCTAGTGGTTTACGGCCGGCCGCCAATTGGGGCAATGAGCAGTTCTTC. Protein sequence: CASGLRPAANWGNEQFF.